Listed here are 9 T cell receptor beta chains from one sample, sequenced in a study of blood T cells in healthy people across ages. For the second PCR, which ran for roughly 7 to 11 cycles, a sample-barcoded 5' primer and a J-beta primer mix were used. TCRdb reprocessed the 5' RACE reads via MiXCR and lists one record per CDR3 protein. The sample shows about 1.4 million distinct CDR3 sequences, 59% of them seen only once. Specimen: blood. The receptors shown here come from a man aged 18-30 years in good health.

In its sample, this clonotype was seen a few times. The chain couples TRBV10-3 to TRBJ2-3, with no clear D. Trimming cost V 4 bases and J 4 bases, with 6 bases left between them. The length of the CDR3 is 12 residues. Germline values: CDR1 ENHRY, CDR2 SYGVKD. CDR3 residues: CAISAMADTQYF. The CDR3 nucleotides read TGTGCCATCAGTGCGATGGCAGATACGCAGTATTTT.

The V and J genes are TRBV4-3 and TRBJ1-4; weak D call: TRBD1 (6 bases). Germline CDR1 and CDR2: LGHNA and YSLEER. The CDR3 sequence is 17 residues long. Deletions cut 0 bases from V and 2 bases from J, with 13 bases between. CDR3 amino acids: CASSQDTGGATNEKLFF. For the CDR3, the DNA is TGCGCCAGCAGCCAAGATACGGGGGGCGCGACTAATGAAAAACTGTTTTTT.

This clonotype was observed a few times. The chain uses TRBV25-1 and TRBJ2-3, with TRBD2 matching 10 bases. CDR3 length: 17 amino acids. The V gene end was trimmed by 3 bases and the J gene end by 5 bases; junction bases not matched to a gene: 11. CDR1 and CDR2 from the germline V gene are MGHDK and SYGVNS. CDR3 loop: CASSDPPEREGRDTQYF. The CDR3 DNA is TGTGCCAGCAGTGACCCCCCAGAGCGGGAGGGCCGAGATACGCAGTATTTT.

V gene TRBV6-1 combines with J gene TRBJ1-4; tentatively, D is TRBD1 (6 bases). CDR1 MNHNS and CDR2 SASEGT come from the germline V gene. The CDR3 contains 15 residues. Deletions cut 2 bases from V and 7 bases from J, with 14 bases between. The CDR3 reads CASSERNRASEKLFF. The CDR3 DNA reads as TGTGCCAGCAGTGAAAGGAACAGGGCAAGTGAAAAACTGTTTTTT.

This sequence joins TRBV12-3 or TRBV12-4 and TRBJ2-7; 7 nucleotides agree with TRBD1. The CDR3 runs to 12 residues. V was clipped by 8 bases and J by 5 bases; unmatched bases: 6. The CDR3 loop reads CASSQGRHEQYF. Here the CDR3 DNA reads TGTGCCAGCTCACAGGGGAGACACGAGCAGTACTTC.

The chain uses TRBV23-1 and TRBJ2-5, with D possibly called TRBD1 or TRBD2 (5 bases each). TRBV23-1 is identified as an open reading frame with a role that is uncertain. V was pared by 6 bases and J by 5 bases, with 22 bases between. This CDR3 has 16 amino acids. CDR3 in DNA: TGCGCCAGCAGACCTCCCGGGACGGCGGAGAAGGAGACCCAGTACTTC. Amino acid sequence: CASRPPGTAEKETQYF.

This chain links TRBV20-1 with TRBJ2-6; 8 bases are shared with TRBD1. This CDR3 is built from 15 residues. Trimming cost V 4 bases and J 0 bases; bases outside gene matches: 2. The germline V gene encodes CDR1 DFQATT and CDR2 SNEGSKA (reference sequence). CDR3 sequence reads: CSANTGGSGANVLTF. The CDR3 DNA reads as TGCAGTGCTAACACAGGGGGCTCTGGGGCCAACGTCCTGACTTTC.

The chain has TRBV7-9 and TRBJ1-2; D remains ambiguous. The CDR3 spans 10 residues. Germline-derived CDR1 and CDR2 are SEHNR and FQNEAQ (reference sequence). V was clipped by 2 bases and J by 8 bases, with 3 bases between them. In nucleotides, the CDR3 is TGTGCCAGCAGCTTATTCGGCTACACCTTC. Residues: CASSLFGYTF.

V usage is TRBV6-2 or TRBV6-3 and J usage is TRBJ2-5; no clear D gene. Trimming left V 7 bases short and J 5 bases short, with 14 bases between. The CDR3 covers 13 residues. Looked up from germline, CDR1 is MNHEY and CDR2 is SVGEGT. This CDR3 is CASMRALVETQYF. The CDR3 DNA follows: TGTGCCAGCATGAGAGCCCTCGTGGAGACCCAGTACTTC.